The 19 T cell receptor beta chains given below trace back to one sample, sequenced in a study of Ad26.COV2.S vaccination and SARS-CoV-2 variants. Treatment indicated: over 15 received Ad26.COV2.S at low or high dose, single or two shots; about 5 received placebo; per-sample allocation not given. Sampling occurred on day 63 after the first vaccine or placebo injection. Assay: immunoSEQ multiplex PCR; the TCRdb copy retains only in-frame clones and omits some. Among more than 300,000 clones listed, about 85% were seen once. The sequencing used peripheral blood, collected in a trial of Ad26.COV2.S vaccine versus placebo. The receptors originated from a person between 18 and 65 years old who received the Ad26.COV2.S COVID-19 vaccine or a placebo.

The V and J genes are TRBV7-8 and TRBJ1-3; 7 bases match TRBD1. The CDR3 contains 15 residues. CDR1 SGHVS and CDR2 FQNEAQ come from the germline V gene. The ends lost 1 base at V and 2 bases at J; junction bases unmatched: 2. The CDR3 here is CASSLETGAGNTIYF. The CDR3 nucleotides are TGTGCCAGCAGCTTAGAAACAGGGGCTGGAAACACCATATATTTT. Filled out from reference TRBV7-8 and TRBJ1-3, the complete variable domain reads GAGVSQSPRYKVAKRGQDVALRCDPISGHVSLFWYQQALGQGPEFLTYFQNEAQLDKSGLPSDRFFAERPEGSVSTLKIQRTQQEDSAVYLCASSLETGAGNTIYFGEGSWLTVV.

CDR3 sequence reads: CASSPTGALGHEQFF. DNA for the CDR3: TGTGCCAGCAGCCCAACAGGGGCCTTGGGTCATGAGCAGTTCTTC. The chain couples TRBV9 to TRBJ2-1, with 7 bases lining up with TRBD1. Germline V gene data show CDR1 as SGDLS and CDR2 as YYNGEE. The CDR3 contains 15 residues. V lost 4 bases to trimming and J lost 8 bases; unmatched junction nucleotides: 12.

The J gene is TRBJ1-2, the V gene TRBV5-1, with D maybe TRBD1 (5 bases). Trimming left V 0 bases short and J 7 bases short, with 16 bases between. From germline, CDR1 is SGHRS and CDR2 YFSETQ. The CDR3 contains 15 residues. The CDR3 DNA is TGCGCCAGCAGCTTGGAAGGGGCAGAGGAAGGTGGCTACACCTTC. As protein: CASSLEGAEEGGYTF.

The chain carries TRBV11-3 and TRBJ2-5, with 13 bases lining up with TRBD2. Trimming took 5 bases from V and 5 from J; bases not matched to a gene: 17. This CDR3 spans 19 amino acids. The V gene's germline CDR1 is SGHNT and CDR2 YENEEA. CDR3 in amino acids: CASSPGGTSGAPGGETQYF. CDR3 nucleotides: TGTGCCAGCAGCCCCGGGGGGACTAGCGGGGCCCCAGGAGGGGAGACCCAGTACTTC.

V usage is TRBV6-5 and J usage is TRBJ2-7; maybe TRBD2 (5 bases). The germline CDR1 and CDR2 sequences are MNHEY and SVGAGI. Trimming shortened V by 2 bases and J by 1 base, and 9 bases separated the two germline ends. There are 14 residues in the CDR3. Here the CDR3 DNA reads TGTGCCAGCAGTTACGGGAGCATTTCCTACGAGCAGTACTTC. Protein: CASSYGSISYEQYF.

The V gene is TRBV6-1, the J gene TRBJ2-7; maybe TRBD1 (7 bases). The germline V gene encodes CDR1 MNHNS and CDR2 SASEGT. This CDR3 is 17 amino acids long. V was cut by 4 bases and J by 3 bases, with 22 bases left in between. The CDR3 reads CASSVRLAGQMNYEQYF. The CDR3 DNA is TGTGCCAGCAGTGTCCGCTTGGCGGGACAGATGAACTACGAGCAGTACTTC.

This clone appeared a single time. This rearrangement joins TRBV6-6 to TRBJ1-4; no reliable D call. CDR1 MNHNY and CDR2 SVGAGI come from the germline V gene (reference sequence). V was trimmed by 5 bases and J by 8 bases, leaving 18 bases between them. The CDR3 consists of 15 residues. CDR3 region: CASSPLGDLYEKLFF. The CDR3 region has the DNA TGTGCCAGCAGTCCCTTGGGAGACCTATACGAAAAACTGTTTTTT.

The V call is TRBV28, the J call TRBJ1-3; a weak D match, TRBD1 (6 bases). V was clipped by 4 bases and J by 2 bases, with 9 bases between them. Germline V gives CDR1 MDHEN, CDR2 SYDVKM. CDR3 length: 14 amino acids. CDR3: CASSSGATGNTIYF. In nucleotides, the CDR3 is TGTGCCAGCAGTTCAGGGGCTACTGGAAACACCATATATTTT.

This chain uses TRBV24-1 with TRBJ2-5, with D perhaps matching TRBD1 (6 bases). The CDR3 extends over 15 amino acids. From germline, CDR1 is KGHDR and CDR2 SFDVKD. Between the trimmed V and J ends, which lost 4 bases and 2 bases, there was a span of 13 bases. CDR3 sequence reads: CATSDFGQPQETQYF. The CDR3 DNA sequence: TGTGCCACCAGTGACTTCGGACAGCCACAAGAGACCCAGTACTTC.

This chain connects TRBV9 to TRBJ2-5; 10 bases align to TRBD2. Germline CDR1 and CDR2: SGDLS and YYNGEE. The CDR3 is 15 residues long. The trim removed 0 bases at V and 5 bases at J, leaving 4 bases unmatched. The CDR3 sequence is CASSVAAGGPETQYF. CDR3 DNA: TGTGCCAGCAGCGTAGCAGCGGGGGGGCCCGAGACCCAGTACTTC.

This clone was counted at least ten times. The CDR3 bases are TGTGCCACCAGCAGAGATCCGATGGCCGCTGAAGCTTTCTTT. It codes for CATSRDPMAAEAFF. This chain joins TRBV15 and TRBJ1-1; unclear D gene. Trimming took off 0 bases at V and 6 bases at J, with 11 bases between the two ends. CDR1 and CDR2 from the germline V gene are LNHNV and YYDKDF (reference sequence). The CDR3 consists of 14 residues.

The chain recombines TRBV5-1 with TRBJ1-6, with D hard to call. Trimming took 0 bases from V and 13 from J, leaving 11 bases between them. CDR3 length: 13 amino acids. Germline V gene data show CDR1 as SGHRS and CDR2 as YFSETQ. As DNA, the CDR3 is TGCGCCAGCAGCTTGGACAGCTGGGCTCCCCTCCACTTT. This gives the protein CASSLDSWAPLHF.

This clone was seen many times. The gene calls are TRBV18 and TRBJ2-7; D gene unclear. The V gene's germline CDR1 is KGHSH and CDR2 LQKENI. The CDR3 runs to 14 residues. Trimming took off 2 bases at V and 0 bases at J, with 8 bases between the two ends. Here the CDR3 DNA reads TGTGCCAGCTCACCAGGGGTAGGCTCCTACGAGCAGTACTTC. Translated, it gives CASSPGVGSYEQYF.

The rearrangement links TRBV7-9 to TRBJ2-5, with D tentatively TRBD2 (5 bases). The germline V and J ends were trimmed by 5 bases and 5 bases, with 21 bases remaining between them. The CDR3 is made up of 16 amino acids. Germline CDR1 reads SEHNR; CDR2 reads FQNEAQ (reference sequence). CDR3 nucleotides: TGTGCCAGCAGCGCCTCAGCGACGGGGAACTATGAGACCCAGTACTTC. Its protein is CASSASATGNYETQYF. Full variable domain (remainder filled in from reference TRBV7-9 and TRBJ2-5): DTGVSQNPRHKITKRGQNVTFRCDPISEHNRLYWYRQTLGQGPEFLTYFQNEAQLEKSRLLSDRFSAERPKGSFSTLEIQRTEQGDSAMYLCASSASATGNYETQYFGPGTRLLVL.

V gene TRBV19 combines with J gene TRBJ1-1, with D perhaps TRBD1 (5 bases). The CDR3 contains 15 residues. Germline CDR1 LNHDA, CDR2 SQIVND (reference sequence). Trimming pared 3 bases from V and 1 base from J, leaving 12 bases between. The CDR3 region has the DNA TGTGCCAGTAGTATGAGGGGTGGGGAGAACACTGAAGCTTTCTTT. Amino acids: CASSMRGGENTEAFF.

The chain couples TRBV28 to TRBJ1-1; D is possibly TRBD1 (5 bases). The CDR3 spans 15 residues. Trimming pared 3 bases from V and 1 base from J, leaving 12 bases between. Germline CDR1 reads MDHEN; CDR2 reads SYDVKM. The CDR3 loop is CASSLWEGENTEAFF. CDR3 nucleotides: TGTGCCAGCAGTTTGTGGGAAGGGGAGAACACTGAAGCTTTCTTT. The whole variable domain, filled in from reference TRBV28 and TRBJ1-1, reads DVKVTQSSRYLVKRTGEKVFLECVQDMDHENMFWYRQDPGLGLRLIYFSYDVKMKEKGDIPEGYSVSREKKERFSLILESASTNQTSMYLCASSLWEGENTEAFFGQGTRLTVV.

The chain uses TRBV5-1 and TRBJ2-3; 12 bases are a match to TRBD2. The CDR3 totals 16 residues. Germline lookup yields CDR1 SGHRS and CDR2 YFSETQ. The ends lost 4 bases at V and 6 bases at J; junction bases unmatched: 9. The CDR3: CASSTGLAGTLDTQYF. CDR3 sequence (DNA): TGCGCCAGCAGCACCGGACTAGCGGGGACTTTGGATACGCAGTATTTT. Variable domain in full (rest from reference TRBV5-1 and TRBJ2-3): KAGVTQTPRYLIKTRGQQVTLSCSPISGHRSVSWYQQTPGQGLQFLFEYFSETQRNKGNFPGRFSGRQFSNSRSEMNVSTLELGDSALYLCASSTGLAGTLDTQYFGPGTRLTVL.

This rearrangement joins TRBV5-4 to TRBJ1-5; D is perhaps TRBD1 (5 bases). CDR1 is SGHNT, CDR2 YYREEE, per germline (reference sequence). The CDR3 sequence is 17 residues long. The V end was cut by 0 bases, the J end by 0 bases, with 13 bases between. The CDR3 bases are TGTGCCAGCAGCTTGGGTGGGGGTCCGCTTAGCAATCAGCCCCAGCATTTT. It codes for CASSLGGGPLSNQPQHF.

V is TRBV25-1 and J is TRBJ2-7; weak D call: TRBD1 (5 bases). This CDR3 contains 15 residues. Trimming shortened V by 1 base and J by 4 bases, and 14 bases separated the two germline ends. The V gene's germline CDR1 is MGHDK and CDR2 SYGVNS. CDR3 residues: CASSELGDRSYEQYF. The CDR3 nucleotides are TGTGCCAGCAGTGAATTAGGGGATAGGTCTTACGAGCAGTACTTC.